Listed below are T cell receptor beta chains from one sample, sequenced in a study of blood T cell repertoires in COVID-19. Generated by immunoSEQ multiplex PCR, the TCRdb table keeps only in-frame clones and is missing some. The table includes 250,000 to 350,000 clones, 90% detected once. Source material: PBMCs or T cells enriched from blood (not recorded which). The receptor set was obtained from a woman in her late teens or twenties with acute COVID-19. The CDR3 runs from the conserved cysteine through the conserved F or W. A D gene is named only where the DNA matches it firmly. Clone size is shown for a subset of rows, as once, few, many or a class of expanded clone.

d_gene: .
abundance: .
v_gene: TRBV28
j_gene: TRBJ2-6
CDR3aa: CASTRGIGLSGANVLTF
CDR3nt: TGTGCCAGCACTCGGGGGATAGGACTCTCTGGGGCCAACGTCCTGACTTTC

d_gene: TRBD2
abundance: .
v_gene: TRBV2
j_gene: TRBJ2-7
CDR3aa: CASSEPSGINSYEQYF
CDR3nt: TGTGCCAGCAGTGAACCTAGCGGGATCAACTCCTACGAGCAGTACTTC

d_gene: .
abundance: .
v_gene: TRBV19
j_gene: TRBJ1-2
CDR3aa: CASSIGGGYGYTF
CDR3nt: TGTGCCAGTAGTATCGGGGGAGGCTATGGCTACACCTTC

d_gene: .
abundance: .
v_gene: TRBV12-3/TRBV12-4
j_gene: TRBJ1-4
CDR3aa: CASSWQGLGKLFF
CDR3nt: TGTGCCAGCAGTTGGCAGGGGTTGGGAAAACTGTTTTTT

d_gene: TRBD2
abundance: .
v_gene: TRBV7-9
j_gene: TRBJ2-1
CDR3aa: CASSPKRLAGLGEQFF
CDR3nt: TGTGCCAGCAGCCCGAAGAGACTAGCGGGGTTGGGGGAGCAGTTCTTC

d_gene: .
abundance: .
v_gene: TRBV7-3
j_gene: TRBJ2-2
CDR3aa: CASSPPGSGELFF
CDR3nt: TGTGCCAGCAGCCCCCCAGGGTCCGGGGAGCTGTTTTTT

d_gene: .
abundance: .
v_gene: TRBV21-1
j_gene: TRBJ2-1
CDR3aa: CASKGASEQFF
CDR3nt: TGTGCCAGCAAGGGGGCAAGTGAGCAGTTCTTC

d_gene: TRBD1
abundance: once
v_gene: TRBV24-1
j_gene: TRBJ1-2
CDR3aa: CATSDSGTGSRGYGYTF
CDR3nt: TGTGCCACCAGTGACTCTGGGACAGGCTCACGGGGCTATGGCTACACCTTC

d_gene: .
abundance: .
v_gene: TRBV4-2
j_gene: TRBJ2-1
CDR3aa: CASSQARTADPEQFF
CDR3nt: TGTGCCAGCAGCCAAGCGCGGACTGCAGATCCCGAGCAGTTCTTC

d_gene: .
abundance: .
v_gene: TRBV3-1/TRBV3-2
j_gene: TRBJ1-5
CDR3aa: CASSQDSSRDSNQPQHF
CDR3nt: TGTGCCAGCAGCCAAGACTCGTCGAGGGATAGCAATCAGCCCCAGCATTTT

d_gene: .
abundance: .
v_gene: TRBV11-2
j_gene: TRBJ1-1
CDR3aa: CASSPTAGVGTEAFF
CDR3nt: TGTGCCAGCAGCCCCACCGCCGGGGTGGGGACTGAAGCTTTCTTT

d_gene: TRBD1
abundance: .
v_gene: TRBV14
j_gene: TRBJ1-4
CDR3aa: CASSSDRVRPGNEKLFF
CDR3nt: TGTGCCAGCAGCTCAGACAGGGTGAGGCCTGGAAATGAAAAACTGTTTTTT

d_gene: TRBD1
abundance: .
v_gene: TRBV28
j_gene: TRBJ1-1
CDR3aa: CASSAGTGGGNTEAFF
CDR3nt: TGTGCCAGCAGTGCCGGGACAGGTGGAGGGAACACTGAAGCTTTCTTT